This entry describes one TCR beta chain. These data come from a study of blood T cell repertoires in COVID-19. Looking at the study overall: The analysed material was cDNA or gDNA that came from T cells, B-cell-depleted T cells, or PBMCs.

Trimming shortened V by 8 bases and J by 3 bases, and 2 bases separated the two germline ends. The CDR3 runs to 10 residues. The germline V gene encodes CDR1 SNHLY and CDR2 FYNNEI. Methods used by the authors: Scientists estimated how many nucleated cells there were by amplifying reference gene primers. The data were produced by immunoSEQ multiplex PCR, yet TCRdb's version contains in-frame clones alone and is incomplete. V, J and clone size are those of that table, while D and trimming were read from the DNA. This sample has over 95,000 clones, with approximately 85% found just once. The chain has TRBV2 and TRBJ1-3; D is unresolved. This TCR was recovered from a man aged 35-49 years with acute or convalescent COVID-19. Material: peripheral blood. This CDR3 reads CASRGNTIYF. The DNA for the CDR3 is TGTGCCAGCCGTGGAAACACCATATATTTT.